A selection of T cell receptor beta chains follows, all from one sample in a study of technical replicates of blood from several donors. TCRdb's table, derived via immunoSEQ multiplex PCR, lists solely in-frame clones and lacks some. The sample includes about 83,000 clones, 95% to 97% seen only once; the top ten take just over 0.3%. Sequencing was performed on T cells isolated from PBMCs. The receptors stem from a human donor in good health. CDR3s include the opening cysteine and the closing phenylalanine or tryptophan. D genes are given only for firm matches. Not every row has a clone size; where given, it reads once, few, many or a size class.

abundance,v_gene,d_gene,j_gene,CDR3nt,CDR3aa
few,TRBV29-1,NA,TRBJ1-1,TGCAGCGTCTCCTCTACCTGGGGGGACACTGAAGCTTTCTTT,CSVSSTWGDTEAFF
NA,TRBV28,NA,TRBJ2-7,TGTGCCAGCAGTTTGGCCCGCGGCAACGAGCAGTACTTC,CASSLARGNEQYF
NA,TRBV29-1,NA,TRBJ1-1,TGCAGCGTTGAAGGGGTCGGGTTTCTCGGGAACACTGAAGCTTTCTTT,CSVEGVGFLGNTEAFF
NA,TRBV6-5,NA,TRBJ1-2,TGTGCCAGCAGTTACTCGAGGAGCGCGGCTGGCTACACCTTC,CASSYSRSAAGYTF
NA,TRBV12-1,NA,TRBJ2-7,TGTGCCAGCAGCTTTGACTTAAGGGGCCTGGACGAGCAGTACTTC,CASSFDLRGLDEQYF
NA,TRBV18,TRBD1,TRBJ2-1,TGTGCCAGCTCACCACCGGGGACAGGGGTCGGAAATGAGCAGTTCTTC,CASSPPGTGVGNEQFF
NA,TRBV29-1,NA,TRBJ1-5,TGCAGCGTGCGGGAGGGTCGAGGGGAGGTTCAGCCCCAGCATTTT,CSVREGRGEVQPQHF
NA,TRBV6-1,TRBD1,TRBJ1-5,TGTGCCAGCAGTGACTTCGGGACAGGGGTATTTTATCAGCCCCAGCATTTT,CASSDFGTGVFYQPQHF
NA,TRBV5-1,TRBD2,TRBJ2-1,TGCGCCAGCAGCTTCACTAGCGGGAGTAACAATGAGCAGTTCTTC,CASSFTSGSNNEQFF
NA,TRBV27,TRBD1,TRBJ1-1,TGTGCCAGCAGTTTATACAGGGGAGGCACTGAAGCTTTCTTT,CASSLYRGGTEAFF
NA,TRBV13,TRBD1,TRBJ1-1,TGTGCCAGCAGCTTTAGACAGGGGAGGGGGGACACTGAAGCTTTCTTT,CASSFRQGRGDTEAFF
NA,TRBV7-9,NA,TRBJ2-7,TGTGCCAGCAGCCGGAGGGAATCCTACGAGCAGTACTTC,CASSRRESYEQYF
NA,TRBV7-7,NA,TRBJ2-5,TGTGCTAGCAGCTACGCCAGGGTCGTAGGAGAGACCCAGTACTTC,CASSYARVVGETQYF
NA,TRBV7-2,NA,TRBJ1-2,TGTGCCAGCAGCCCCTTTACAGACTATGGCTACACCTTC,CASSPFTDYGYTF